One T cell receptor beta chain is described in this entry. This sample is part of a study of OX40 agonist ivuxolimab in advanced cancers. Looking at the study overall: In three patients, partial responses were observed, one with hepatocellular carcinoma and two with cutaneous melanoma.

The method was immunoSEQ multiplex PCR; TCRdb's version includes in-frame clones alone and lacks a portion of them. The repertoire holds 57,000 or so clones, with roughly nine tenths as singletons. The clonotype originates from an adult with an advanced solid tumor such as melanoma, head and neck, liver or kidney cancer. The sample consisted of CD4+ or CD8+ T cells sorted from blood, taken in a trial of the OX40 agonist ivuxolimab.

The CDR3 loop is CASSLAGWQTQYF. The CDR3 DNA reads TGTGCCAGCAGCTTGGCTGGCTGGCAGACCCAGTACTTC. The chain recombines TRBV5-8 with TRBJ2-5, with D hard to call. Germline V gene data show CDR1 as SGHTS and CDR2 as YDEGEE. CDR3 length equals 13 residues. Deletions cut 0 bases from V and 6 bases from J, with 9 bases between.